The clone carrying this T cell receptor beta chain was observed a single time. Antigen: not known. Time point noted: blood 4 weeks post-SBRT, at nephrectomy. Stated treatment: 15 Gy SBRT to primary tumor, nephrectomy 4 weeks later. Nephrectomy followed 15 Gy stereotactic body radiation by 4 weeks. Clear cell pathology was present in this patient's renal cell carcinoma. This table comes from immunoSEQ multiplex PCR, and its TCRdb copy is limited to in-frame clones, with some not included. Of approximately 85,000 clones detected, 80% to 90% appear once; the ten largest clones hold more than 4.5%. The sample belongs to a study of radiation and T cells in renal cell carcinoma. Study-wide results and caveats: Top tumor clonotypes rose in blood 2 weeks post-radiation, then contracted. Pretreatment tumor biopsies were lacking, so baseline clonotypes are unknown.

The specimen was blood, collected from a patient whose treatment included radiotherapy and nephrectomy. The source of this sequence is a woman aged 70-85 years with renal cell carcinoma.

The CDR3 DNA reads TGTGCCAGCAGCCCGGGACAGAGCACAGATACGCAGTATTTT. Translating gives CASSPGQSTDTQYF. This chain joins TRBV7-2 and TRBJ2-3; 7 bases line up with TRBD1. CDR1 and CDR2 (germline): SGHTA, FQGNSA. V lost 5 bases to trimming and J lost 0 bases; unmatched junction nucleotides: 2. CDR3 length: 14 amino acids.